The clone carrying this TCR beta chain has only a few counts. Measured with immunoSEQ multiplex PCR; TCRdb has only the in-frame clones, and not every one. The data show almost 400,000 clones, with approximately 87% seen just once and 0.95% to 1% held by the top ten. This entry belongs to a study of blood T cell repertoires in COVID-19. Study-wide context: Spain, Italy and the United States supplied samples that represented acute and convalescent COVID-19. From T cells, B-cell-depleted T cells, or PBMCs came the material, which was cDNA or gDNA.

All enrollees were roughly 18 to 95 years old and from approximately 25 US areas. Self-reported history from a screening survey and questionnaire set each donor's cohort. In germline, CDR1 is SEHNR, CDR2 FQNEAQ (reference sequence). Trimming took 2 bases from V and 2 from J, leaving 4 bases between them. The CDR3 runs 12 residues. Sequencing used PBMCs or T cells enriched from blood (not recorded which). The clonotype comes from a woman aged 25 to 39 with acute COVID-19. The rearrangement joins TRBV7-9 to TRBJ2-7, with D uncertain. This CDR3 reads CASSLQAYEQYF. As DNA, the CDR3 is TGTGCCAGCAGCTTACAGGCCTACGAGCAGTACTTC.